The 21 T cell receptor beta chains below all came from one sample that was sequenced in a study of T cell changes during pregnancy in multiple sclerosis. Produced via immunoSEQ multiplex PCR; TCRdb's table is partial and in-frame only. The data hold tens of thousands of clones, with 91% observed a single time. The sample here was peripheral blood, taken after pregnancy. These receptors were obtained from a female donor in good health, enrolled as a control in a pregnancy study.

V and J are TRBV6-5 and TRBJ1-1, with D perhaps TRBD1 (5 bases). The ends were cut back, 6 bases at V and 9 bases at J, with 17 bases in the middle. Germline V gene sequence: CDR1 MNHEY, CDR2 SVGAGI. CDR3 size: 13 residues. The CDR3 DNA is TGTGCCAGCAGGCCGAACCTCAGGGCTAAAGCTTTCTTT. This codes for CASRPNLRAKAFF.

The chain joins TRBV6-5 to TRBJ2-1; 8 nucleotides match TRBD1. The V and J ends lost 11 bases and 6 bases, in that order; junction bases with no gene match: 6. Germline V CDR1 and CDR2: MNHEY, SVGAGI. This CDR3 has 12 residues. The CDR3 sequence is CAARTGGNEQFF. The CDR3 region has the DNA TGTGCCGCACGAACAGGGGGCAATGAGCAGTTCTTC.

This clone was observed a handful of times. This chain uses TRBV10-3 with TRBJ1-2; 8 nucleotides match TRBD1. The CDR3 contains 13 residues. V shed 9 bases and J 3 bases; nucleotides not matched to a gene: 6. CDR1 ENHRY and CDR2 SYGVKD come from the germline V gene. CDR3 DNA: TGTGCCATTAGGACAGGGAGTCACTATGGCTACACCTTC. It yields the protein CAIRTGSHYGYTF.

The chain has TRBV9 and TRBJ1-3; D unresolved. CDR1 is SGDLS and CDR2 is YYNGEE in the germline V gene. V lost 6 bases to trimming and J lost 2 bases, with 9 bases between them. This CDR3 has 13 residues. CDR3 nucleotide sequence: TGTGCCAGCATCTCCGGTACTGGAAACACCATATATTTT. Amino acids: CASISGTGNTIYF.

The chain employs TRBV11-3 and TRBJ1-1, with D perhaps matching TRBD1 (6 bases). The V end was cut by 3 bases, the J end by 6 bases, with 11 bases between. The CDR3 covers 13 residues. Germline V lookup: CDR1 SGHNT, CDR2 YENEEA. The DNA of the CDR3 is TGTGCCAGCAGCTTGACAGGCTTGTCTGAAGCTTTCTTT. This encodes CASSLTGLSEAFF.

The chain combines TRBV6-1 with TRBJ1-3, with D hard to call. CDR3 size: 16 residues. V was trimmed by 4 bases and J by 0 bases, leaving 13 bases between them. Germline values: CDR1 MNHNS, CDR2 SASEGT. This CDR3 reads CASSVGTTSSGNTIYF. The CDR3 DNA reads as TGTGCCAGCAGTGTGGGCACGACTAGCTCTGGAAACACCATATATTTT.

This clone occurred once. The genes are TRBV27 and TRBJ1-5; D is unresolved. V was pared by 8 bases and J by 0 bases, with 8 bases between. This CDR3 region has 13 residues. Germline assignment: CDR1 MNHEY and CDR2 SMNVEV (reference sequence). This CDR3 reads CASSRVSNQPQHF. As DNA, the CDR3 is TGTGCCAGCTCACGGGTTAGCAATCAGCCCCAGCATTTT.

V usage is TRBV11-2 and J usage is TRBJ2-7; no reliable D call. V was pared by 1 base and J by 2 bases, with 9 bases between. This CDR3 has 14 residues. The germline gives CDR1 SGHAT, CDR2 FQNNGV. CDR3: CASSLGQRAYEQYF. The DNA for the CDR3 is TGTGCCAGCAGCTTAGGGCAGCGCGCCTACGAGCAGTACTTC.

The chain employs TRBV7-2 and TRBJ1-5; 7 nucleotides align to TRBD1. Germline V gives CDR1 SGHTA, CDR2 FQGNSA. The J segment lost 3 bases and the V segment lost 0 bases, leaving 5 bases of the junction unmatched. The CDR3 consists of 16 residues. As DNA, the CDR3 is TGTGCCAGCAGCTTAGCGCACGACAGGGCCAATCAGCCCCAGCATTTT. This gives the protein CASSLAHDRANQPQHF.

This clone has just a few counts. This sequence joins TRBV6-1 and TRBJ2-7, with TRBD1 matching over 7 bases. The junction had 8 bases not matched to a gene; V was cut back by 4 bases and J by 2 bases. Germline V gene data show CDR1 as MNHNS and CDR2 as SASEGT. This CDR3 spans 15 amino acids. The CDR3 nucleotides read TGTGCCAGCAGTGTACAGACAGGGTCCACCTACGAGCAGTACTTC. The encoded protein is CASSVQTGSTYEQYF.

This chain uses TRBV4-3 with TRBJ1-1; no definite D call. Trimming pared 4 bases from V and 3 bases from J, leaving 15 bases between. The CDR3 runs 15 residues. Germline V gene sequence: CDR1 LGHNA, CDR2 YSLEER. CDR3 sequence (DNA): TGCGCCAGCAGCCTACATCAACAAACAGACACTGAAGCTTTCTTT. Protein: CASSLHQQTDTEAFF.

The V call is TRBV13, the J call TRBJ1-1; D ambiguous. This CDR3 contains 14 residues. Germline CDR1 reads PRHDT; CDR2 reads FYEKMQ (reference sequence). The V gene lost 1 base and the J gene lost 5 bases, with 11 bases spanning the gap. CDR3 amino acids: CASSLVGRGTEAFF. CDR3 nucleotide sequence: TGTGCCAGCAGCTTAGTAGGCCGCGGGACTGAAGCTTTCTTT.

J is TRBJ2-1 and V is TRBV4-2, with no clear D. The CDR3 is 14 residues long. V gave up 0 bases and J gave up 3 bases, with 6 bases separating them. Germline-derived CDR1 and CDR2 are LGHNA and YNFKEQ. Here the CDR3 DNA reads TGTGCCAGCAGCCAAGATCCCTACTACAATGAGCAGTTCTTC. This sequence encodes CASSQDPYYNEQFF.

The chain employs TRBV4-1 and TRBJ1-5; a possible D gene is TRBD1 (5 bases). The CDR3 loop spans 14 amino acids. Germline V CDR1 and CDR2: MGHRA, YSYEKL. The V end was cut by 2 bases, the J end by 7 bases, with 12 bases between. The DNA of the CDR3 is TGCGCCAGCAGCCAATTTATACAGGAACAGCCCCAGCATTTT. It yields the protein CASSQFIQEQPQHF.

Comment on this clone: At one boundary the junction diverges from the germline segment, which might be a read error. The CDR3 sequence is CASSLSAGDTQYF. The CDR3 bases are TGTGCTAGCAGCTTATCGGCGGGGGATACGCAGTATTTT. This sequence joins TRBV7-7 and TRBJ2-3, with D possibly TRBD2 on 6 matching bases. The CDR3 runs to 13 residues. Germline V gene data show CDR1 as SSHAT and CDR2 as FNYEAQ (reference sequence).

V is TRBV4-1 and J is TRBJ2-7, with 7 bases that match TRBD1. Losses at the gene ends were 2 bases for V and 5 bases for J; bases not matched to a gene: 3. There are 13 residues in the CDR3. Germline V gene data show CDR1 as MGHRA and CDR2 as YSYEKL. The DNA for the CDR3 is TGCGCCAGCAGCCAAAAAACAGGGGACGAGCAGTACTTC. As protein: CASSQKTGDEQYF.

This sequence joins TRBV6-5 and TRBJ2-7; TRBD1 matches at 7 bases. CDR3 length: 14 amino acids. The J segment lost 3 bases and the V segment lost 6 bases, leaving 8 bases of the junction unmatched. Germline lookup yields CDR1 MNHEY and CDR2 SVGAGI. The CDR3 nucleotides are TGTGCCAGCAGCCTCCCGGGACAGAACTACGAGCAGTACTTC. Translated: CASSLPGQNYEQYF.

V gene TRBV28 combines with J gene TRBJ2-1; possibly TRBD2 for D (6 bases). The CDR3 is 14 residues long. V lost 3 bases and J 10 bases, leaving 16 bases between the germline ends. Germline CDR1 and CDR2: MDHEN and SYDVKM. CDR3 sequence (DNA): TGTGCCAGCAGTTTCGGGGGACCCACGCTCGAGCAGTTCTTC. Translation gives CASSFGGPTLEQFF.

The CDR3 nucleotides read TGTGCCAGCAGCTTCCGCGAGGGCCCAGCCAAGGGCACCATATATTTT. Amino acid sequence: CASSFREGPAKGTIYF. This sequence joins TRBV7-9 and TRBJ1-3; D gene unclear. This CDR3 has 16 residues. Germline loops: CDR1 SEHNR, CDR2 FQNEAQ (reference sequence). Trimming cost V 3 bases and J 9 bases, with 21 bases left between them.

The chain has TRBV6-5 and TRBJ2-1; 7 bases align to TRBD2. V trimming: 10 bases; J trimming: 5 bases; junction bases outside the gene matches: 14. Germline V gene sequence: CDR1 MNHEY, CDR2 SVGAGI. The CDR3 contains 15 residues. Here the CDR3 DNA reads TGTGCCACCCAACCAAGGCTAGCGGTGGACAATGAGCAGTTCTTC. This encodes CATQPRLAVDNEQFF.

The V call is TRBV7-8, the J call TRBJ1-5; D might be TRBD1 (5 bases). The germline V and J ends were trimmed by 3 bases and 2 bases, with 8 bases remaining between them. The CDR3 runs 14 residues. Germline lookup yields CDR1 SGHVS and CDR2 FQNEAQ. CDR3 coding DNA: TGTGCCAGCAGCTTTGCGGGGGGCAATCAGCCCCAGCATTTT. Protein: CASSFAGGNQPQHF.